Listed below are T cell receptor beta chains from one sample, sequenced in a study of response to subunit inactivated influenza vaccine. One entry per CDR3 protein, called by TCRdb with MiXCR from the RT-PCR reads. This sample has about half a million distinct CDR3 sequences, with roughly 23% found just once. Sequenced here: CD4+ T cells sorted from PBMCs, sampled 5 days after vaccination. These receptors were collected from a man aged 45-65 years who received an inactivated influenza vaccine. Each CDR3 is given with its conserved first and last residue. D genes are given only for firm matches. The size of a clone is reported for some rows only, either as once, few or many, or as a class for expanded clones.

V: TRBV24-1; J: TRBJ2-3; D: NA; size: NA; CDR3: CATSDLDSTDTQYF; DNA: TGTGCCACCAGTGATTTAGACAGCACAGATACGCAGTATTTT
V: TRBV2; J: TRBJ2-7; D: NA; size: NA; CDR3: CASSVDRPYEQYF; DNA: TGTGCCAGCAGTGTCGACAGGCCCTACGAGCAGTACTTC
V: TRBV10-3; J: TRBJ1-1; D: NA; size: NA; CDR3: CAISESGVNTEAFF; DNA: TGTGCCATCAGTGAGTCGGGCGTGAACACTGAAGCTTTCTTT
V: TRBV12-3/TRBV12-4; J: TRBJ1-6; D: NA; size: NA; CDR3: CASSSRPPNSPLHF; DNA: TGTGCCAGCAGTTCCCGTCCTCCGAATTCACCCCTCCACTTT
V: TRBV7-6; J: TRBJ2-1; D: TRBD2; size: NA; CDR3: CASSSLPGLEQFF; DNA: TGTGCCAGCAGCTCATTACCGGGACTAGAGCAGTTCTTC
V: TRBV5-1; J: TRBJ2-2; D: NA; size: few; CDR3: CASSQSQVSTGELFF; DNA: TGCGCCAGCAGCCAATCACAGGTTTCCACCGGGGAGCTGTTTTTT
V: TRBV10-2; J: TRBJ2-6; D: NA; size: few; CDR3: CASSESRRAGANVLTF; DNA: TGCGCCAGCAGTGAGTCCCGCCGGGCTGGGGCCAACGTCCTGACTTTC
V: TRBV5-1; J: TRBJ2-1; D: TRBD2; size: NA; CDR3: CASGLAGGVYNEQFF; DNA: TGCGCCAGCGGGCTAGCGGGAGGAGTCTACAATGAGCAGTTCTTC
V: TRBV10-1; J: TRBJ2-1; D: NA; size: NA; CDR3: CASSEGRGLYNEQFF; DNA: TGCGCCAGCAGTGAAGGGAGGGGGCTATACAATGAGCAGTTCTTC
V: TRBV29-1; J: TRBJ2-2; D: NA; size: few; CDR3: CSVEIGSSGELFF; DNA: TGCAGCGTTGAAATCGGATCTTCCGGGGAGCTGTTTTTT
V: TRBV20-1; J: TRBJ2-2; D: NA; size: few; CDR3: CSARVTPHGELFF; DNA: TGCAGTGCTAGAGTGACTCCGCACGGGGAGCTGTTTTTT
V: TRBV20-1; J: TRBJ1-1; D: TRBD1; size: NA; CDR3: CSARGYTGEHTEAFF; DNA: TGCAGTGCTAGGGGGTACACAGGGGAACACACTGAAGCTTTCTTT
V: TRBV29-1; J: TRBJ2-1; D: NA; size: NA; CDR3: CSVGPLSGEQFF; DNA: TGCAGCGTTGGACCATTATCTGGTGAGCAGTTCTTC
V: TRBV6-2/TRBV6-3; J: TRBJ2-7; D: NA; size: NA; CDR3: CASSYRGNYEQYF; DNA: TGTGCCAGCAGTTACAGGGGAAACTACGAGCAGTACTTC
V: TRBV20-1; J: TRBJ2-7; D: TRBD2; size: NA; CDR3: CSARGGSGASYEQYF; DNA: TGCAGTGCTAGAGGGGGTAGCGGGGCGTCCTACGAGCAGTACTTC
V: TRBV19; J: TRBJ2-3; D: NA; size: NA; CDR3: CASRSSGKGTQYF; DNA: TGTGCCAGTAGATCTTCAGGGAAAGGTACGCAGTATTTT
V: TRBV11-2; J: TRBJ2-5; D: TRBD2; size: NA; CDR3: CASSLVSGGARQTQYF; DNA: TGTGCCAGCAGCTTAGTTAGCGGGGGGGCCAGACAGACCCAGTACTTC
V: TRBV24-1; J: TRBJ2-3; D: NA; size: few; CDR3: CATSAAGATDTQYF; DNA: TGTGCCACCAGTGCGGCAGGGGCCACAGATACGCAGTATTTT
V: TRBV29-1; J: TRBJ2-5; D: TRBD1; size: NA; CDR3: CSVDLGQGTETQYF; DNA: TGCAGCGTTGACCTCGGACAGGGGACAGAGACCCAGTACTTC